One sample yielded the 3 T cell receptor beta chains listed below, sequenced in a study of OX40 agonist ivuxolimab in advanced cancers. The table came from immunoSEQ multiplex PCR; TCRdb's copy has only in-frame clones and leaves some out. The profile shows tens of thousands of clones, under 90% of them singletons. Here the sequenced sample was CD4+ or CD8+ T cells sorted from blood, taken in a trial of the OX40 agonist ivuxolimab. The source is an adult with an advanced solid tumor such as melanoma, head and neck, liver or kidney cancer.

The chain uses TRBV7-9 and TRBJ2-7, with TRBD2 matching over 10 bases. Germline CDR1 SEHNR, CDR2 FQNEAQ (reference sequence). CDR3 length: 15 residues. Trimming took 1 base from V and 7 from J; bases not matched to a gene: 7. CDR3 nucleotides: TGTGCCAGCAGCTTAGAGTCTAGCGGGGGTGGGGAGCAGTACTTC. It codes for CASSLESSGGGEQYF.

This chain joins TRBV4-3 and TRBJ2-5; 9 bases are a match to TRBD2. V dropped 4 bases and J dropped 2; count of bases not matched to a gene: 8. There are 16 residues in the CDR3. Germline V gene lookup returns CDR1 LGHNA and CDR2 YSLEER. The CDR3 sequence: CASSLLAGASQETQYF. The CDR3 nucleotides read TGCGCCAGCAGCCTACTAGCGGGCGCTTCTCAAGAGACCCAGTACTTC.

J is TRBJ1-1 and V is TRBV6-1; weak D call: TRBD1 (5 bases). V was cut by 2 bases and J by 1 base, with 11 bases left in between. CDR3 length: 15 amino acids. Germline loops: CDR1 MNHNS, CDR2 SASEGT. CDR3 in DNA: TGTGCCAGCAGTGAAAGCTTCCAGGGGAACACTGAAGCTTTCTTT. Residues: CASSESFQGNTEAFF.